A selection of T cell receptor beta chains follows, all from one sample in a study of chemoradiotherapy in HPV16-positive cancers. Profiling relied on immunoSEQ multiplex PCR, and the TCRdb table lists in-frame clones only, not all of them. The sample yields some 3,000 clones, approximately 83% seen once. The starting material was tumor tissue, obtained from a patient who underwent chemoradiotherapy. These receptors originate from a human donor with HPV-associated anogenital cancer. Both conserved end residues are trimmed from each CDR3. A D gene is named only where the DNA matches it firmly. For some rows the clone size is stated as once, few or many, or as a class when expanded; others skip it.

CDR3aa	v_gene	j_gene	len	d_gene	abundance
ASSATSGGAPYNEQF	TRBV2	TRBJ2-1	15	TRBD2	NA
ASSKDDRLRWGFTQY	TRBV25-1	TRBJ2-3	15	NA	NA
ASSEGLNYGYT	TRBV10-2	TRBJ1-2	11	NA	NA
ASSYSIGANTEAF	TRBV6-5	TRBJ1-1	13	NA	once
ATSRDPQASNEQF	TRBV15	TRBJ2-1	13	NA	NA
ASPPGSNTGELF	TRBV23-1	TRBJ2-2	12	NA	once
ASSPDGTSGRALYNEQF	TRBV27	TRBJ2-1	17	TRBD2	NA
ASSQLADTDTQY	TRBV11-3	TRBJ2-3	12	TRBD2	NA
AISERDSGGYT	TRBV10-3	TRBJ1-2	11	TRBD1	NA
ASSYGKYSSNYGYT	TRBV5-1	TRBJ1-2	14	NA	NA
ASSLDSGDIQY	TRBV5-1	TRBJ2-4	11	NA	NA
ASSLAAGIQETQY	TRBV5-1	TRBJ2-5	13	NA	NA
ASSLGGDSNQPQH	TRBV7-9	TRBJ1-5	13	NA	few
ASSTVVATEAF	TRBV5-1	TRBJ1-1	11	NA	NA
ASSERTLISTDTQY	TRBV6-1	TRBJ2-3	14	NA	NA
ASSPGDRGNYNEQF	TRBV18	TRBJ2-1	14	TRBD1	few
ASSLGYRASGNTIY	TRBV5-1	TRBJ1-3	14	NA	NA
ASSRQGPETQY	TRBV6-5	TRBJ2-5	11	TRBD1	NA
ASSKTTSTDTQY	TRBV11-3	TRBJ2-3	12	NA	NA
ASSIEVGLINNEQF	TRBV19	TRBJ2-1	14	NA	NA
ASSLDLGGGYT	TRBV5-1	TRBJ1-2	11	NA	NA
ASSKGTGNEQF	TRBV13	TRBJ2-1	11	TRBD1	NA
ASSDSPGQGLDGYT	TRBV6-4	TRBJ1-2	14	TRBD1	NA
ASSQTQGANTQY	TRBV6-5	TRBJ2-3	12	TRBD1	NA
ASRAPGGHTEAF	TRBV10-2	TRBJ1-1	12	TRBD1	NA
ASSESLGNPGNTIY	TRBV6-1	TRBJ1-3	14	NA	NA
ASSLGVGRQETQY	TRBV19	TRBJ2-5	13	NA	NA
ASSLTSGAYNEQF	TRBV7-9	TRBJ2-1	13	TRBD2	NA
ASSASRGFVTGELF	TRBV2	TRBJ2-2	14	TRBD1	NA
ASSSRGGETQY	TRBV6-5	TRBJ2-5	11	TRBD2	NA
ASSFAGGGYEQY	TRBV11-2	TRBJ2-7	12	TRBD2	NA
AWDPVGPDTQY	TRBV30	TRBJ2-3	11	NA	NA
ASSQEEGDTQY	TRBV14	TRBJ2-3	11	NA	NA
ATSREGEKLF	TRBV5-1	TRBJ1-4	10	NA	NA
ASSLARGRDIYEQY	TRBV7-9	TRBJ2-7	14	NA	few
ASSWGQAYEQY	TRBV7-8	TRBJ2-7	11	TRBD1	NA